This TCR beta chain was profiled in a study of cytomegalovirus exposure and HLA in healthy donors (dated 2017 in TCRdb). With respect to the entire study: The approximately 710 repertoires of the first cohort and the 110 or so validation repertoires were produced on the same platform, according to a later analysis. The study was designed to test whether signatures of past pathogen exposure could be identified by cataloging public T cell receptors. In addition to the first cohort of roughly 670 subjects, a separate validation cohort of 130 or so different subjects was used. High-throughput TCR immunosequencing, statistical association of individual TCRs with disease status, and machine learning were combined to predict cytomegalovirus infection status. Paper-wide results and their limitations: The study listed 150 to 200 TCR beta chains as associated with cytomegalovirus. Most TCR sequences were observed very rarely across donors, whereas some public TCRs were present in many individuals. The classifier was reported to diagnose cytomegalovirus status with high specificity and sensitivity in both the original cohort and the validation cohort. Subsequent analysis determined that TCRs grouped into clusters in the first cohort also showed a tendency toward co-occurrence across the 120 or so validation repertoires, and 85% to 95% of cluster scores exceeded 0. A later analysis had no HLA typing for the validation cohort, so co-occurrence there was scored across all 130 or so repertoires. The authors suggested that the approach could potentially be extended to other disease states and immunological phenotypes. A few of the identified cytomegalovirus-associated TCR beta chains were confirmed in vitro to be specific for cytomegalovirus antigens.

About this clone itself: Its antigen is currently not known. Base-call qualities are not available, and no considerably larger clone is one nucleotide away.

The library was prepared using the immunoSEQ multiplex PCR assay. In the source study's methods: A statistical classification framework was developed to diagnose cytomegalovirus status using the catalog of TCR beta chain sequences. In TCRdb, the immuneACCESS table is reduced to in-frame sequences with V and J assigned. These tables do not hold every clone; where another copy was compared, an unresolved V gene accounts for under half, and the others remain unexplained. V and J calls and clone size follow that table, whereas D and trimming were derived from the DNA. This sample lists approximately 150,000 clones; about 86% were detected once. Jointly, the top ten make up 1.4% of the sample. The donors belonged to the validation cohort of about 120 subjects, which was separate from the approximately 700-subject first cohort. Trimming at the junction amounts to 7 bases on V and 9 bases on J, and the germline ends lie 10 bases apart. CDR1 is given as ENHRY and CDR2 as SYGVKD, both from the germline V gene. Inclusive of the bounding cysteine and phenylalanine, the CDR3 is 11 residues long. Only the CDR3 DNA stays, 33 bases, in frame from base 1.

Recombination joined TRBV10-3 with TRBJ2-1, and TRBD2 may be the D gene, going by 5 matching bases. Material for sequencing was PBMCs. This TCR was sampled from a woman under 40 in good health and CMV-seronegative. The CDR3 protein: CAITYGLEQFF. The DNA reads TGTGCCATCACCTATGGACTTGAGCAGTTCTTC.